Shown below are 28 T cell receptor beta chains from a single sample sequenced in a study of T cells in tumors and immune-related adverse events. Assay: immunoSEQ multiplex PCR; the TCRdb copy retains only in-frame clones and omits some. The sample lists about 11,000 clones, approximately 90% occurring once. Sample: lymph node tissue, taken from a patient treated with anti-PD-1 therapy. The receptors were sampled from a female donor with metastatic renal cell carcinoma.

The genes are TRBV11-3 and TRBJ2-3, with 8 nucleotides matching TRBD1. V was clipped by 5 bases and J by 3 bases; unmatched bases: 1. This CDR3 is 13 amino acids long. The germline V gene encodes CDR1 SGHNT and CDR2 YENEEA. For the CDR3, the DNA is TGTGCCAGCAGCCGACAGGGGACAGATACGCAGTATTTT. The encoded protein is CASSRQGTDTQYF.

V is TRBV5-4 and J is TRBJ2-5, with 9 bases lining up with TRBD2. Losses at the gene ends were 4 bases for V and 4 bases for J; bases not matched to a gene: 8. CDR1 is SGHNT, CDR2 YYREEE, per germline (reference sequence). The CDR3 has 15 residues. CDR3 nucleotides: TGTGCCAGCAGCCTAGGGGGACTAGCACGAGAGACCCAGTACTTC. Protein product: CASSLGGLARETQYF.

V and J are TRBV6-1 and TRBJ1-1, with 10 bases matching TRBD1. The junction had 10 bases not matched to a gene; V was cut back by 7 bases and J by 5 bases. The germline V gene encodes CDR1 MNHNS and CDR2 SASEGT. CDR3 length equals 15 residues. The CDR3 sequence is CASKLTGGGRTEAFF. The CDR3 DNA follows: TGTGCCAGCAAACTGACAGGGGGCGGGCGGACTGAAGCTTTCTTT.

V is TRBV6-5 and J is TRBJ1-2; D possibly corresponds to TRBD1 (5 bases). The CDR3 sequence is 15 residues long. Between the trimmed V and J ends, which lost 6 bases and 1 base, there was a span of 15 bases. Germline CDR1 reads MNHEY; CDR2 reads SVGAGI. The CDR3 DNA reads TGTGCCAGCAGGCGTGACAGCTTAATTAACTATGGCTACACCTTC. Translated: CASRRDSLINYGYTF.

The chain couples TRBV19 to TRBJ2-3; D may be TRBD1 (7 bases). Germline V lookup: CDR1 LNHDA, CDR2 SQIVND (reference sequence). CDR3 size: 15 residues. V was cut by 7 bases and J by 0 bases, with 14 bases left in between. The CDR3 DNA sequence: TGTGCCAGTAAACCACAGGGGACTAGCACAGATACGCAGTATTTT. Translating it yields CASKPQGTSTDTQYF.

This clone was picked up one time. The chain employs TRBV11-1 and TRBJ2-1, with 8 bases that match TRBD1. The CDR3 covers 16 residues. Germline CDR1 reads SGHAT; CDR2 reads FQDESV (reference sequence). The trim removed 4 bases at V and 8 bases at J, leaving 13 bases unmatched. The CDR3 DNA reads TGTGCCAGCAGCTCCGAGGGGACAGGAGTTCTCCATGAGCAGTTCTTC. Its translation: CASSSEGTGVLHEQFF.

This chain connects TRBV11-2 to TRBJ2-3, with a tentative D call TRBD2 (7 bases). The CDR3 runs 14 residues. The germline V and J ends were trimmed by 3 bases and 4 bases, with 11 bases remaining between them. Germline lookup yields CDR1 SGHAT and CDR2 FQNNGV. DNA for the CDR3: TGTGCCAGCAGCTTGGGGGGGGCGTCAGATACGCAGTATTTT. As protein: CASSLGGASDTQYF.

The chain has TRBV11-3 and TRBJ2-7, with 7 bases lining up with TRBD1. V was pared by 5 bases and J by 7 bases, with 8 bases of the junction left unmatched. The germline V gene has CDR1 SGHNT and CDR2 YENEEA. The CDR3 is 13 residues long. CDR3 protein: CASSRDRVGEQYF. The CDR3 DNA reads TGTGCCAGCAGCCGAGACAGGGTTGGAGAGCAGTACTTC.

The chain recombines TRBV4-3 with TRBJ2-7; D might be TRBD2 (6 bases). V was pared by 9 bases and J by 0 bases, with 9 bases between. This CDR3 region has 12 residues. Germline CDR1 and CDR2: LGHNA and YSLEER. CDR3 nucleotide sequence: TGCGCCAGTCGGGGGAGCTCCTACGAGCAGTACTTC. It is translated as CASRGSSYEQYF.

The chain carries TRBV5-1 and TRBJ1-1; D is uncertain. The V end lost 5 bases, the J end lost 1 base, and 12 bases lay between the germline ends. Germline CDR1 SGHRS, CDR2 YFSETQ. This CDR3 is built from 14 residues. The CDR3 sequence: CASSPMSQNTEAFF. In DNA, the CDR3 is TGCGCCAGCAGTCCCATGTCGCAGAACACTGAAGCTTTCTTT.

The chain links TRBV4-3 to TRBJ1-4; 7 bases agree with TRBD1. The germline CDR1 and CDR2 sequences are LGHNA and YSLEER. The trim removed 4 bases at V and 5 bases at J, leaving 10 bases unmatched. This CDR3 is 16 amino acids long. The CDR3 DNA follows: TGCGCCAGCAGCCGAAATCTGGACAGGTTCAATGAAAAACTGTTTTTT. It encodes CASSRNLDRFNEKLFF.

V gene TRBV11-3 combines with J gene TRBJ2-1; D perhaps matches TRBD2 (6 bases). The CDR3 totals 14 residues. Germline V gene data show CDR1 as SGHNT and CDR2 as YENEEA. V lost 3 bases and J lost 8, with 14 bases in between. The CDR3 DNA follows: TGTGCCAGCAGCTTCATGACTAGTTCGGATGAGCAGTTCTTC. Translation gives CASSFMTSSDEQFF.

This clone was picked up one time. This sequence joins TRBV6-5 and TRBJ1-1; 7 bases are a match to TRBD1. The germline CDR1 and CDR2 sequences are MNHEY and SVGAGI. This CDR3 is built from 15 residues. Unmatched junction bases numbered 15, after V lost 6 bases and J lost 8 bases. Here the CDR3 reads CASSYDPPQGTEAFF. The CDR3 nucleotides read TGTGCCAGCAGCTACGACCCCCCACAGGGGACCGAAGCTTTCTTT.

A few counts support this clone. The V and J genes are TRBV5-4 and TRBJ2-7; D is unclear. CDR1 and CDR2 (germline): SGHNT, YYREEE (reference sequence). The CDR3 is made up of 18 amino acids. V lost 2 bases, J lost 0 bases, and 21 bases lay in between. The CDR3 sequence is CASSFRSSANALSYEQYF. Written as DNA, the CDR3 is TGTGCCAGCAGCTTTCGTTCTTCCGCTAATGCCCTCTCCTACGAGCAGTACTTC.

V and J are TRBV5-6 and TRBJ2-4, with a possible D match to TRBD2 (6 bases). Germline values: CDR1 SGHDT, CDR2 YYEEEE. The CDR3 runs 15 residues. The ends were cut back, 0 bases at V and 7 bases at J, with 14 bases in the middle. CDR3 loop: CASSLGVGSGNIQYF. The CDR3 DNA reads TGTGCCAGCAGCTTGGGAGTCGGGAGTGGGAACATTCAGTACTTC.

The chain has TRBV7-8 and TRBJ2-3; a weak D match, TRBD2 (5 bases). The ends were cut back, 5 bases at V and 2 bases at J, with 14 bases in the middle. Germline V gene data show CDR1 as SGHVS and CDR2 as FQNEAQ. The CDR3 runs to 15 residues. CDR3 amino acids: CASSLFAAVTDTQYF. In nucleotides, the CDR3 is TGTGCCAGCAGCCTATTTGCAGCGGTCACAGATACGCAGTATTTT.

V gene TRBV10-3 combines with J gene TRBJ2-5; 7 nucleotides match TRBD1. Germline loops: CDR1 ENHRY, CDR2 SYGVKD. The V segment lost 4 bases and the J segment 2 bases; nucleotides outside the gene matches: 7. The CDR3 totals 15 residues. DNA for the CDR3: TGTGCCATCAGTGGATCGACAGGGAAGCAAGAGACCCAGTACTTC. Protein product: CAISGSTGKQETQYF.

The chain carries TRBV5-6 and TRBJ2-7; tentative D call: TRBD2 (5 bases). The CDR3 consists of 11 residues. V was cut by 0 bases and J by 7 bases, with 5 bases left in between. CDR1 is SGHDT, CDR2 YYEEEE, per germline. The CDR3 loop is CASSLGGEQYF. CDR3 bases: TGTGCCAGCAGCTTGGGCGGGGAGCAGTACTTC.

The chain couples TRBV7-9 to TRBJ2-1, with D uncertain. V lost 5 bases and J lost 12, with 20 bases in between. The CDR3 loop spans 14 amino acids. Germline V gene lookup returns CDR1 SEHNR and CDR2 FQNEAQ (reference sequence). CDR3 sequence reads: CASSHETRYSGQFF. CDR3 nucleotide sequence: TGTGCCAGCAGCCATGAAACCAGGTATTCTGGGCAGTTCTTC.

The gene calls are TRBV5-4 and TRBJ2-3; 10 bases match TRBD2. Germline CDR1 and CDR2: SGHNT and YYREEE (reference sequence). With V trimmed by 4 bases and J by 7 bases, 6 bases remained unmatched. CDR3 length equals 14 residues. The CDR3 DNA is TGTGCCAGCAGCCAGAGCGGGAGGGGGCATACGCAGTATTTT. Protein: CASSQSGRGHTQYF.

V and J are TRBV7-9 and TRBJ1-3, with D possibly TRBD1 on 6 matching bases. This CDR3 has 17 residues. Germline CDR1 SEHNR, CDR2 FQNEAQ (reference sequence). V lost 5 bases and J 4 bases, leaving 21 bases between the germline ends. Written as DNA, the CDR3 is TGTGCCAGCAGCAAGAGTTTACAGGGACTGTTGGGAAACACCATATATTTT. Encoded protein: CASSKSLQGLLGNTIYF.

This clone was detected only once. The V call is TRBV7-2, the J call TRBJ2-2, with D possibly matching TRBD1 (6 bases). The CDR3 is 16 residues long. The V and J ends lost 5 bases and 5 bases respectively, with 18 bases between them. Germline CDR1 and CDR2: SGHTA and FQGNSA. For the CDR3, the DNA is TGTGCCAGCAGCCCTCAAACTACAGGACAGACCGGGGAGCTGTTTTTT. Its translation: CASSPQTTGQTGELFF. The full variable domain, completed using reference TRBV7-2 and TRBJ2-2, is GAGVSQSPSNKVTEKGKDVELRCDPISGHTALYWYRQSLGQGLEFLIYFQGNSAPDKSGLPSDRFSAERTGGSVSTLTIQRTQQEDSAVYLCASSPQTTGQTGELFFGEGSRLTVL.

The chain couples TRBV5-5 to TRBJ2-5; D might be TRBD2 (5 bases). Germline CDR1 and CDR2: SGHKS and YYEKEE (reference sequence). The CDR3 is 15 amino acids. Trimming left V 9 bases short and J 5 bases short, with 23 bases between. The chain's CDR3 is CATTRRPTPRETQYF. In DNA, the CDR3 is TGTGCCACTACCCGGAGGCCTACCCCCCGGGAGACCCAGTACTTC.

The V call is TRBV7-2, the J call TRBJ1-1; no definite D call. Germline V gene lookup returns CDR1 SGHTA and CDR2 FQGNSA. The CDR3 consists of 14 residues. Trimming removed 1 base from V and 5 bases from J, with 11 bases in between. CDR3 nucleotides: TGTGCCAGCAGCTTAGTTGAGGGAAAGACTGAAGCTTTCTTT. Its translation is CASSLVEGKTEAFF.

This clone was counted once. The V call is TRBV7-9, the J call TRBJ2-7; 10 bases are a match to TRBD2. The CDR3 runs to 16 residues. J was trimmed by 0 bases and V by 5 bases; bases with no gene match: 7. The germline V gene encodes CDR1 SEHNR and CDR2 FQNEAQ (reference sequence). CDR3 sequence reads: CASSTQRGGSSYEQYF. CDR3 bases: TGTGCCAGCAGCACACAGCGGGGGGGCAGCTCCTACGAGCAGTACTTC.

The chain recombines TRBV7-9 with TRBJ2-5, with D uncertain. In germline, CDR1 is SEHNR, CDR2 FQNEAQ (reference sequence). The V and J ends lost 2 bases and 0 bases respectively, with 1 base between them. The CDR3 has 12 residues. The CDR3 nucleotides read TGTGCCAGCAGCTTACACCAAGAGACCCAGTACTTC. This translates into CASSLHQETQYF.

This chain joins TRBV10-3 and TRBJ1-2; TRBD1 matches 7 bases. Germline CDR1 and CDR2: ENHRY and SYGVKD. There are 13 residues in the CDR3. With 4 bases clipped from V and 6 bases from J, the junction kept 5 bases outside the gene matches. The CDR3 DNA sequence: TGTGCCATCAGTGCGGGACAGATTGATGGCTACACCTTC. It specifies CAISAGQIDGYTF.

V gene TRBV18 combines with J gene TRBJ1-5; TRBD1 matches 12 bases. The J segment lost 6 bases and the V segment lost 3 bases, leaving 3 bases of the junction unmatched. The CDR3 is 15 amino acids. Germline values: CDR1 KGHSH, CDR2 LQKENI. This CDR3 reads CASSPGQGAIQPQHF. The CDR3 DNA reads as TGTGCCAGCTCACCGGGACAGGGGGCGATTCAGCCCCAGCATTTT.